What follows are 20 T cell receptor beta chains derived from one specimen sequenced in a study of vaccination effects on CD4 cells after COVID-19. Prior to sequencing, the ViraFEST assay stimulated PBMC with viral peptide pools, which expanded the antigen-specific CD4+ T cells. Subsequent to a culture period of more than 9 days, CD4+ T cells were isolated. None of these healthy vaccinees had been infected with SARS-CoV-2 before vaccination. Their recognized antigens are unknown. TCRdb's table, derived via immunoSEQ multiplex PCR, lists solely in-frame clones and lacks some. The table includes 55,000 to 75,000 clones, around 69% detected once. This specimen consisted of CD4+ T cells from PBMCs cultured with HCoV-NL63 spike peptides, obtained before COVID-19 vaccination. The receptors were gathered from a human donor who received a COVID-19 vaccine.

The chain links TRBV19 to TRBJ1-1; D possibly corresponds to TRBD1 (6 bases). The germline V gene has CDR1 LNHDA and CDR2 SQIVND (reference sequence). Trimming shortened V by 2 bases and J by 2 bases, and 15 bases separated the two germline ends. The CDR3 runs to 16 residues. The CDR3 spells CASSIRPQGHNTEAFF. DNA for the CDR3: TGTGCCAGTAGTATACGGCCCCAGGGGCATAACACTGAAGCTTTCTTT.

This chain joins TRBV7-9 and TRBJ1-3; D remains ambiguous. The CDR3 spans 11 residues. The germline gives CDR1 SEHNR, CDR2 FQNEAQ (reference sequence). With 1 base removed from V and 7 bases from J, the gap between germline ends came to 2 bases. DNA of the CDR3: TGTGCCAGCAGCTTAGAGAACACCATATATTTT. This codes for CASSLENTIYF.

This chain connects TRBV11-2 to TRBJ2-1; D is ambiguous. The CDR3 contains 13 residues. Looked up from germline, CDR1 is SGHAT and CDR2 is FQNNGV. The V end lost 3 bases, the J end lost 6 bases, and 9 bases lay between the germline ends. In nucleotides, the CDR3 is TGTGCCAGCAGCTTCACAAGGCCCAATGAGCAGTTCTTC. Amino acids: CASSFTRPNEQFF.

This clone was detected only a few times. Other DNA sequences in the same sample also yield this CDR3. The chain is built from TRBV5-5 and TRBJ2-3; D gene uncertain. The V gene lost 0 bases and the J gene lost 6 bases, with 5 bases spanning the gap. The germline V gene has CDR1 SGHKS and CDR2 YYEKEE (reference sequence). This CDR3 comprises 12 residues. CDR3 nucleotide sequence: TGTGCCAGCAGCTTGGAGGCGGATACGCAGTATTTT. It codes for CASSLEADTQYF.

The J gene is TRBJ2-3, the V gene TRBV9; D not certain. V was clipped by 1 base and J by 0 bases, with 3 bases between them. CDR1 SGDLS and CDR2 YYNGEE come from the germline V gene. The CDR3 is 13 amino acids. For the CDR3, the DNA is TGTGCCAGCAGCGTATCTAGCACAGATACGCAGTATTTT. Translation gives CASSVSSTDTQYF. Full variable domain (missing parts from reference TRBV9 and TRBJ2-3): DSGVTQTPKHLITATGQRVTLRCSPRSGDLSVYWYQQSLDQGLQFLIQYYNGEERAKGNILERFSAQQFPDLHSELNLSSLELGDSALYFCASSVSSTDTQYFGPGTRLTVL.

This chain links TRBV9 with TRBJ1-6; D gene unclear. CDR3 length: 14 residues. Trimming pared 3 bases from V and 6 bases from J, leaving 10 bases between. Germline CDR1 SGDLS, CDR2 YYNGEE. The CDR3 loop reads CASSEATGNSPLHF. CDR3 coding DNA: TGTGCCAGCAGCGAAGCCACCGGTAATTCACCCCTCCACTTT.

The chain uses TRBV7-8 and TRBJ1-5, with a weak D call TRBD1 (5 bases). CDR1 SGHVS and CDR2 FQNEAQ come from the germline V gene. This CDR3 has 15 residues. V was clipped by 1 base and J by 11 bases, with 18 bases between them. Written as DNA, the CDR3 is TGTGCCAGCAGCTTAGTTGGCGGGGGACCTGGCGCCCAGCATTTT. Translated: CASSLVGGGPGAQHF.

This clone was seen once. This chain uses TRBV28 with TRBJ1-1, with a tentative D call TRBD1 (5 bases). The CDR3 has 13 residues. The V gene's germline CDR1 is MDHEN and CDR2 SYDVKM. Trimming stripped 5 bases from V and 3 bases from J, with 10 bases between. CDR3 amino acids: CASSETAYTEAFF. CDR3 nucleotides: TGTGCCAGCAGTGAGACAGCATACACTGAAGCTTTCTTT.

V and J are TRBV5-4 and TRBJ1-2; D not certain. Germline CDR1 SGHNT, CDR2 YYREEE (reference sequence). The CDR3 consists of 13 residues. V lost 0 bases, J lost 0 bases, and 3 bases lay in between. The CDR3 sequence is CASSLDTNYGYTF. CDR3 coding DNA: TGTGCCAGCAGCTTGGACACTAACTATGGCTACACCTTC.

The chain couples TRBV6-6 to TRBJ2-4, with D uncertain. With 0 bases removed from V and 0 bases from J, the gap between germline ends came to 6 bases. The CDR3 is 15 amino acids. CDR1 is MNHNY, CDR2 SVGAGI, per germline (reference sequence). CDR3 nucleotide sequence: TGTGCCAGCAGTTACTCGACCGGAGCCAAAAACATTCAGTACTTC. It translates to CASSYSTGAKNIQYF.

V gene TRBV6-4 combines with J gene TRBJ2-1, with unresolved D. The V and J ends lost 6 bases and 0 bases respectively, with 9 bases between them. Germline V gene lookup returns CDR1 MRHNA and CDR2 SNTAGT. The CDR3 contains 14 residues. The DNA of the CDR3 is TGTGCCAGCAGCTTGGAGAGCTCCTACAATGAGCAGTTCTTC. It codes for CASSLESSYNEQFF.

The chain recombines TRBV2 with TRBJ2-7; D is ambiguous. In germline, CDR1 is SNHLY, CDR2 FYNNEI. V dropped 7 bases and J dropped 1 base, with 11 bases sitting between them. The CDR3 runs 13 residues. The CDR3 sequence: CASNPETSYEQYV. The CDR3 bases are TGTGCCAGCAACCCCGAGACTTCCTACGAGCAGTACGTC.

This clone showed up just a few times. The CDR3 loop is CASSREFRGVVGTGFSPLHF. CDR3 in DNA: TGTGCCAGTAGTCGCGAATTTCGCGGCGTCGTTGGGACAGGGTTTTCACCCCTCCACTTT. J is TRBJ1-6 and V is TRBV19, with TRBD1 identical over 9 bases. This CDR3 comprises 20 residues. J was trimmed by 9 bases and V by 5 bases; bases with no gene match: 23. Germline lookup yields CDR1 LNHDA and CDR2 SQIVND (reference sequence).

This chain links TRBV5-5 with TRBJ2-7; maybe TRBD2 (6 bases). Germline CDR1 SGHKS, CDR2 YYEKEE (reference sequence). Trimming cost V 3 bases and J 4 bases, with 14 bases left between them. This CDR3 comprises 14 residues. CDR3 protein: CASSWGDEGYEQYV. The CDR3 nucleotides are TGTGCCAGCAGCTGGGGGGATGAGGGGTACGAGCAGTACGTC.

The chain joins TRBV28 to TRBJ2-4; D unresolved. Germline CDR1 and CDR2: MDHEN and SYDVKM. CDR3 length: 17 amino acids. V was clipped by 2 bases and J by 0 bases, with 14 bases between them. The CDR3 DNA follows: TGTGCCAGCAGTTTAGGATCGTCAAACATAGCCAAAAACATTCAGTACTTC. Its protein is CASSLGSSNIAKNIQYF.

The chain couples TRBV6-5 to TRBJ2-7; the D is unclear. Germline V CDR1 and CDR2: MNHEY, SVGAGI. V lost 5 bases and J 2 bases, leaving 13 bases between the germline ends. The CDR3 is 14 residues long. For the CDR3, the DNA is TGTGCCAGCAGTAGCAAGACACCTCCCTACGAGCAGTACGTC. It translates to CASSSKTPPYEQYV.

The V and J genes are TRBV5-8 and TRBJ1-1; 7 bases align to TRBD1. Germline V lookup: CDR1 SGHTS, CDR2 YDEGEE. The CDR3 is 16 residues long. The junction had 14 bases not matched to a gene; V was cut back by 5 bases and J by 4 bases. The CDR3 DNA reads as TGTGCCAGCAGATCCCGACAGGGAGAGCGTTTCACTGAAGCTTTCTTT. Its protein is CASRSRQGERFTEAFF. The full variable domain, completed using reference TRBV5-8 and TRBJ1-1, is EAGVTQSPTHLIKTRGQQATLRCSPISGHTSVYWYQQALGLGLQFLLWYDEGEERNRGNFPPRFSGRQFPNYSSELNVNALELEDSALYLCASRSRQGERFTEAFFGQGTRLTVV.

This chain uses TRBV5-1 with TRBJ2-5; either TRBD1 or TRBD2 may fit D (5 bases each). Germline-derived CDR1 and CDR2 are SGHRS and YFSETQ. Trimming took off 0 bases at V and 0 bases at J, with 6 bases between the two ends. This CDR3 comprises 14 residues. The CDR3 protein is CASSLGGYQETQYF. DNA of the CDR3: TGCGCCAGCAGCTTGGGGGGGTACCAAGAGACCCAGTACTTC.

This clone was seen a single time. The V call is TRBV7-3, the J call TRBJ2-2; D not certain. Trimming left V 1 base short and J 5 bases short, with 5 bases between. Germline V gene sequence: CDR1 SGHTA, CDR2 FQGTGA. The CDR3 sequence is 13 residues long. The CDR3 here is CASSLIQTGELFF. The CDR3 DNA follows: TGTGCCAGCAGCTTAATCCAAACCGGGGAGCTGTTTTTT.

The chain is built from TRBV5-1 and TRBJ1-1; 12 nucleotides agree with TRBD1. The V gene's germline CDR1 is SGHRS and CDR2 YFSETQ. The CDR3 is 17 amino acids. With 2 bases clipped from V and 5 bases from J, the junction kept 10 bases outside the gene matches. CDR3 loop: CASSLYPGQGARTEAFF. The CDR3 DNA sequence: TGCGCCAGCAGCTTATACCCGGGACAGGGGGCGAGGACTGAAGCTTTCTTT.